Listed here are 9 T cell receptor beta chains from one sample, sequenced in a study of T cell clusters in autoimmune cytopenias. One tube held mixed TRB-A and TRB-B primer pools for touch-down PCR. Reanalyzing the multiplex PCR reads, TCRdb keeps one entry per CDR3 protein, without DNA. The table lists 4,000 or so distinct CDR3 sequences, with roughly 21% in the top ten. TRB was amplified from approximately 230 ng of peripheral blood genomic DNA per sample. This same sample was also taken into another study, of T cell repertoires in aging, cancer and after chemotherapy.

Sequenced material: peripheral blood. Source of these receptors: a human donor in good health.

The chain employs TRBV7-9 and TRBJ1-2; TCRdb picks TRBD1, but there is no DNA to check that call. The CDR3 has 15 residues. The germline V gene encodes CDR1 SEHNR and CDR2 FQNEAQ (reference sequence). Here the CDR3 reads CASSPSGQGNYGYTF.

According to its frequency, this clonotype is medium-sized (0.01 to 0.1%). J is TRBJ1-1 and V is TRBV18; as DNA is missing, the TRBD1 call by TCRdb cannot be tested. The germline V gene has CDR1 KGHSH and CDR2 LQKENI. CDR3 length: 14 amino acids. This CDR3 is CASSPLRGPTEAFF.

This sequence joins TRBV7-4 and TRBJ1-6; the D gene TCRdb calls, TRBD1, cannot be checked with no DNA. The CDR3 loop spans 14 amino acids. CDR1 SGHVT and CDR2 SQSDAQ come from the germline V gene. The CDR3 reads CASSPDSNASPLHF.

In terms of frequency, this clonotype is medium-sized. The chain has TRBV5-6 and TRBJ1-2. This CDR3 has 14 residues. Germline lookup yields CDR1 SGHDT and CDR2 YYEEEE. CDR3: CASSLDSAGGGYTF.

Here the CDR3 reads CASRTSVYNEQFF. The rearrangement links TRBV2 to TRBJ2-1. This CDR3 has 13 amino acids. Germline V lookup: CDR1 SNHLY, CDR2 FYNNEI.

V gene TRBV6-4 combines with J gene TRBJ1-1; the D gene TCRdb calls, TRBD1, cannot be checked with no DNA. The CDR3 covers 13 residues. The germline V gene has CDR1 MRHNA and CDR2 SNTAGT. The CDR3 spells CASSGTGGPEAFF.

This clonotype is identified as medium-sized from frequency. J is TRBJ2-6 and V is TRBV7-9; with no DNA, the TCRdb D assignment of TRBD1 cannot be verified. The germline CDR1 and CDR2 sequences are SEHNR and FQNEAQ (reference sequence). This CDR3 is 15 amino acids long. The CDR3 sequence: CASSASGQGANVLTF.

The chain has TRBV18 and TRBJ1-4; the D call from TCRdb, TRBD1, cannot be confirmed without DNA. CDR3 length: 17 amino acids. Germline V gene data show CDR1 as KGHSH and CDR2 as LQKENI. The CDR3 protein is CASSPPSGTATNEKLFF. Supplemented by reference TRBV18 and TRBJ1-4, the full variable domain reads NAGVMQNPRHLVRRRGQEARLRCSPMKGHSHVYWYRQLPEEGLKFMVYLQKENIIDESGMPKERFSAEFPKEGPSILRIQQVVRGDSAAYFCASSPPSGTATNEKLFFGSGTQLSVL.

V usage is TRBV10-1 and J usage is TRBJ2-1; TCRdb's D gene call, TRBD2, goes unchecked for lack of DNA. This CDR3 is built from 14 residues. Germline CDR1 reads WNHNN; CDR2 reads SYGVQD (reference sequence). The CDR3 here is CASRRERGGNEQFF.